This T cell receptor beta chain was retrieved from a study of shared clonotypes between healthy human individuals. Looking at the study overall: Per donor, three plates held CD4 naive cells, three held CD4 memory, two held CD8 naive and one held CD8 memory.

V shed 4 bases, J shed 6 bases, and the junction held 5 bases outside the gene matches. The CDR3 covers 14 residues. From germline, CDR1 is MNHEY and CDR2 SMNVEV (reference sequence). Template for every sorted-subset replicate PCR totaled 150 to 250 ng DNA, 30,000 to 35,000 T cell genomes. Libraries were prepared by immunoSEQ multiplex PCR; TCRdb keeps only in-frame clonotypes and omits some of them. The sample records approximately 240,000 clones, over 60% being singletons. On this clone itself: What it recognizes is unknown.

General study findings and limits: Against clonotypes common to all four donors, non-shared ones had lower generation probabilities.

This clonotype was obtained from a man between 25 and 39 years old in good health. The rearrangement uses TRBV27 and TRBJ1-4, with 7 bases lining up with TRBD1. The specimen was memory CD4+ T cells sorted from blood. Regarding subset: CD45RA-negative fraction. This CDR3 reads CASSWTGGYEKLFF. CDR3 DNA: TGTGCCAGCAGTTGGACAGGCGGTTATGAAAAACTGTTTTTT.